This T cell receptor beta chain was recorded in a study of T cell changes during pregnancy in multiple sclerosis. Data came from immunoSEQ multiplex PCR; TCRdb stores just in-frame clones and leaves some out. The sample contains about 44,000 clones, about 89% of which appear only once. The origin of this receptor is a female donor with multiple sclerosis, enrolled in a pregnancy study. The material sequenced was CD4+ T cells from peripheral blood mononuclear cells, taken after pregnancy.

The CDR3 is CASSLAGLANQPQHF. In nucleotides, the CDR3 is TGTGCCAGCAGTCTGGCGGGACTGGCGAATCAGCCCCAGCATTTT. The V call is TRBV27, the J call TRBJ1-5; D possibly corresponds to TRBD1 (5 bases). Per germline, CDR1 MNHEY and CDR2 SMNVEV (reference sequence). V dropped 5 bases and J dropped 4 bases, with 15 bases sitting between them. The CDR3 sequence is 15 residues long.